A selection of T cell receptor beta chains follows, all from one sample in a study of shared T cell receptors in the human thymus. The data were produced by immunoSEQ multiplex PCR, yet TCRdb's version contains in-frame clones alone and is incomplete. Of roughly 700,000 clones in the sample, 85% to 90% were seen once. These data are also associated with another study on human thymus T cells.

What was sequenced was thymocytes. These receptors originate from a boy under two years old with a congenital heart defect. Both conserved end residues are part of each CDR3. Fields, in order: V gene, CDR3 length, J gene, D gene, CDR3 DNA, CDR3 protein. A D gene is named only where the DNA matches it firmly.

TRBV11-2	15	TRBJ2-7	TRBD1	TGTGCCAGCAGCTTACGGACAGGGGGGAGCTACGAGCAGTACTTC	CASSLRTGGSYEQYF
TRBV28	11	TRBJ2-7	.	TGTGCCAGCAGTAGAACAGGGCTGGAGTACTTC	CASSRTGLEYF
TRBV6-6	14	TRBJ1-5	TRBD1	TGTGCCAGCAGTTACGGACAGGGGAATCAGCCCCAGCATTTT	CASSYGQGNQPQHF
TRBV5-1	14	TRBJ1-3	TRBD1	TGCGCCAGCAGCTCACAGGGGGCTGGAAACACCATATATTTT	CASSSQGAGNTIYF
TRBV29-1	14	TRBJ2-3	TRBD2	TGCAGCTCACTAGGGCTAGCGGGAGCTGATACGCAGTATTTT	CSSLGLAGADTQYF
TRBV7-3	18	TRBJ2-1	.	TGTGCCAGCAGCCTATGGGCGGGGACAGAGAGCTCCTACAATGAGCAGTTCTTC	CASSLWAGTESSYNEQFF
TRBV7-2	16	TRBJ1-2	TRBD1	TGTGCCAGCAGCCACCCCTTAAAACAGGGGGAGGATGGCTACACCTTC	CASSHPLKQGEDGYTF
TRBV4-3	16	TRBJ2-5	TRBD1	TGCGCCAGCAGCCAAGAGTTAGCAGGGGGCGTCGAGACCCAGTACTTC	CASSQELAGGVETQYF
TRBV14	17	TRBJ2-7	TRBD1	TGTGCCAGCAGCCAGGGACTCGACAGGGGGGTCGCCTACGAGCAGTACTTC	CASSQGLDRGVAYEQYF
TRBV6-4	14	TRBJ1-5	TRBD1	TGTGCCAGCAGTGACACCCAGGGGGCCCAGCCCCAGCATTTT	CASSDTQGAQPQHF
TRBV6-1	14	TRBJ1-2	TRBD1	TGTGCCAGCAGTAGGGACAGGGCTAACTATGGCTACACCTTC	CASSRDRANYGYTF
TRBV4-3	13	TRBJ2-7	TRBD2	TGCGCCAGCAGCCAAGATGGGGGGGACGAGCAGTACTTC	CASSQDGGDEQYF